This is a list of T cell receptor beta chains from one sample in a study of blood T cell repertoires in COVID-19. The method was immunoSEQ multiplex PCR; TCRdb's version includes in-frame clones alone and lacks a portion of them. The table has more than 35,000 clones, about 80% seen once; the top ten hold roughly 15%. Sequences were obtained from peripheral blood. Receptor source: a man aged 45-65 years with active or convalescent COVID-19. Each CDR3 is given with its conserved first and last residue. A D gene is named only where the DNA matches it firmly. Some rows mark clone size as missing; the rest say once, few, many or name a class of expanded clone.

V gene,clone size,J gene,D gene,CDR3 DNA,CDR3 protein
TRBV7-9,.,TRBJ2-7,.,TGTGCCAGCAGCTTAGGCGGACTCTTAGGGTACGAGCAGTACTTC,CASSLGGLLGYEQYF
TRBV5-8,.,TRBJ2-3,.,TGTGCCAGCAGCATAGGGACTGCCCCTAGCACAGATACGCAGTATTTT,CASSIGTAPSTDTQYF
TRBV11-2,few,TRBJ2-7,.,TGTGCCAGCAGCGTTAACAGTTACGAGCAGTACTTC,CASSVNSYEQYF
TRBV10-1,.,TRBJ1-6,.,TGCGCCAGCAGCGATACAGGGAATTCACCCCTCCACTTT,CASSDTGNSPLHF
TRBV2,once,TRBJ2-1,.,TGTGCCAGCAGTGAAAACGGGGACTACAATGAGCAGTTCTTC,CASSENGDYNEQFF
TRBV11-2,.,TRBJ2-3,TRBD1,TGTGCCAGCAGCTTAGGACGGGGGGCGGGACAGGGGACAGATACGCAGTATTTT,CASSLGRGAGQGTDTQYF
TRBV27,.,TRBJ1-2,.,TGTGCCAGCAGTTTAACTCTGGTGGGCGGCTACACCTTC,CASSLTLVGGYTF
TRBV2,.,TRBJ2-5,TRBD1,TGTGCCAGCAGTGGACAGGGGGCTGGAGAGACCCAGTACTTC,CASSGQGAGETQYF
TRBV10-3,once,TRBJ1-2,TRBD1,TGTGCCATCAGGGGGACAGTCTATGGCTACACCTTC,CAIRGTVYGYTF
TRBV18,.,TRBJ1-4,.,TGTGCCAGCTCACCGGTGGCGGGGCCTAATGAAAAACTGTTTTTT,CASSPVAGPNEKLFF
TRBV5-1,.,TRBJ1-1,TRBD1,TGCGCCAGCAGCATGACAGGGGTGAACACTGAAGCTTTCTTT,CASSMTGVNTEAFF
TRBV21-1,once,TRBJ2-3,.,TGTGCCAGCAGCAAAGCTTTGGGGGGGCTAGCGGGCCATACGCAGTATTTT,CASSKALGGLAGHTQYF
TRBV6-1,.,TRBJ2-5,TRBD1,TGTGCCAGCAGTGAACGGGACAGGGGGCGGGAGACCCAGTACTTC,CASSERDRGRETQYF
TRBV24-1,.,TRBJ2-1,TRBD2,TGTGCCTTATTGGGGGAGACTAGCGGGGGACCTCTCCTAAGTCAGCAGTTCTTC,CALLGETSGGPLLSQQFF
TRBV3-1/TRBV3-2,once,TRBJ1-5,TRBD1,TGTGCCAGCAGCCAATATTCAGGGGGCGCTCAGCCCCAGCATTTT,CASSQYSGGAQPQHF
TRBV5-1,.,TRBJ1-1,.,TGCGCCAGCCAACCTTTCGGGACACCTATTAGTGAAGCTTTCTTT,CASQPFGTPISEAFF
TRBV6-5,.,TRBJ1-2,.,TGTGCCAGCAGTCCAGGAGGTAAGATCTATGGCTACACCTTC,CASSPGGKIYGYTF
TRBV7-3,.,TRBJ1-1,.,TGTGCCAGCAGGGCACGGAGGGGCACTGAAGCTTTCTTT,CASRARRGTEAFF
TRBV15,.,TRBJ1-2,.,TGTGCCACCAGCAGAGGAGAAAACTATGGCTACACCTTC,CATSRGENYGYTF
TRBV19,.,TRBJ1-5,.,TGTGCCAGTAGTATACGTCAGGGTTATGGTCAGCCCCAGCATTTT,CASSIRQGYGQPQHF
TRBV6-5,.,TRBJ2-3,TRBD2,TGTGCCAGCCAGGCTAGCGGCTCCACAGATACGCAGTATTTT,CASQASGSTDTQYF
TRBV9,.,TRBJ2-1,TRBD2,TGTGCCAGCAGCCCTAGACTAGCGGGGGATCATGAGCAGTTCTTC,CASSPRLAGDHEQFF
TRBV3-1/TRBV3-2,.,TRBJ1-2,TRBD1,TGTGCCAGCAGCCAAGGCGACAGGGGGAACTATGGCTACACCTTC,CASSQGDRGNYGYTF
TRBV6-4,.,TRBJ1-2,TRBD1,TGTGCCAGCAGTGATGGTACCGGGACAGGGACCTATGGCTACACCTTC,CASSDGTGTGTYGYTF
TRBV3-1/TRBV3-2,.,TRBJ1-2,.,TGTGCCAGCAGCCAAGTGCAGGGTTCCCTCTATGGCTACACCTTC,CASSQVQGSLYGYTF
TRBV3-1/TRBV3-2,.,TRBJ1-2,TRBD1,TGTGCCAGCAGCCAAGAAGGGGGGACAGGGTTTGGCTACACCTTC,CASSQEGGTGFGYTF
TRBV4-1,.,TRBJ1-2,.,TGCGCCAGCAGCCAAGATAGCGGCTACACCTTC,CASSQDSGYTF
TRBV5-4,.,TRBJ2-3,.,TGTGCCAGCAGCTTGTACAGGACAACAGATACGCAGTATTTT,CASSLYRTTDTQYF
TRBV18,.,TRBJ1-5,.,TGTGCCAGCTCGGCGACCATTCAGGGAAATCAGCCCCAGCATTTT,CASSATIQGNQPQHF
TRBV7-8,.,TRBJ1-5,.,TGTGCCAGCAGCTTATTCGGGAATCAGCCCCAGCATTTT,CASSLFGNQPQHF
TRBV7-2,.,TRBJ1-6,.,TGTGCCAGCAGCTTCCAGGGTAAAGAGTCACCCCTCCACTTT,CASSFQGKESPLHF
TRBV11-2,.,TRBJ1-4,TRBD1,TGTGCCAGCAGCATAGGGGGCTTTGTTGAAAAACTGTTTTTT,CASSIGGFVEKLFF
TRBV19,.,TRBJ1-5,.,TGTGCCAGTAGGGCCCAGGGGAGAGGCAATCAGCCCCAGCATTTT,CASRAQGRGNQPQHF
TRBV3-1/TRBV3-2,.,TRBJ2-5,TRBD2,TGTGCCAGCAGCTCGCGGGGGGAGACCCAGTACTTC,CASSSRGETQYF
TRBV10-2,.,TRBJ1-5,TRBD1,TGCGCCAGCAGGGAAGGACAGGTCAATCAGCCCCAGCATTTT,CASREGQVNQPQHF
TRBV7-2,.,TRBJ2-5,TRBD1,TGTGCCAGCAGCCCCTACAGGGGGCCGACCGAGACCCAGTACTTC,CASSPYRGPTETQYF
TRBV29-1,.,TRBJ1-2,TRBD1,TGCAGCTCAGACCGCCGGGACAGGGGTGACTATGGCTACACCTTC,CSSDRRDRGDYGYTF
TRBV27,once,TRBJ2-5,TRBD2,TGTGACAAAGCGGGGACCCCAGCCCAAGAGACCCAGTACTTC,CDKAGTPAQETQYF
TRBV30,.,TRBJ1-4,.,TGTGCCTGGAAGGGGGGGGAAAAGCTGTTTTTT,CAWKGGEKLFF
TRBV12-3/TRBV12-4,.,TRBJ1-2,.,TGTGCCAGCAGGTTAGGGGGGCTGAATGGCTACACCTTC,CASRLGGLNGYTF
TRBV24-1,.,TRBJ2-3,TRBD1,TGTGCCACCAGTGATTCCGGACAGGGGGCGTCCACAGATACGCAGTATTTT,CATSDSGQGASTDTQYF
TRBV11-2,once,TRBJ1-4,TRBD1,TGTGCCAGCAGCTTGGGGGACAGGGATGCTGAAAAACTGTTTTTT,CASSLGDRDAEKLFF
TRBV5-1,.,TRBJ2-5,.,TGCGCCAGCAGCTTGGCCGATAACAAAGAGACCCAGTACTTC,CASSLADNKETQYF
TRBV2,.,TRBJ2-7,TRBD1,TGTGCCAGCAATCAGGACAGGGGGGATACCTACGAGCAGTACTTC,CASNQDRGDTYEQYF
TRBV6-5,.,TRBJ1-2,.,TGTGCCAGTTTCCCTGGGGGGGGAAGATATGGCTACACCTTC,CASFPGGGRYGYTF
TRBV7-6,.,TRBJ2-5,.,TGTGCCAGCAGCTTCCAGCAAGAGACCCAGTACTTC,CASSFQQETQYF
TRBV15,.,TRBJ2-7,TRBD1,TGTGCCACCAGCAGTAAGACAGGGGCTCTCTACGAGCAGTACTTC,CATSSKTGALYEQYF
TRBV19,.,TRBJ2-2,TRBD1,TGTGCCAGTACCAAGGACAGGGGGAAGGCCGGGGAGCTGTTTTTT,CASTKDRGKAGELFF
TRBV7-2,.,TRBJ2-6,.,TGTGCCAGCAGCGATGGCGGATCTGGGGCCAACGTCCTGACTTTC,CASSDGGSGANVLTF
TRBV7-3,.,TRBJ2-3,TRBD1,TGTGCCAGCAGCTTAACGGGCACAGGGGTGGGCACAGATACGCAGTATTTT,CASSLTGTGVGTDTQYF
TRBV7-2,.,TRBJ2-5,TRBD2,TGTGCCAGCAGCTTTACTAGCGGGGGGGTAGAGACCCAGTACTTC,CASSFTSGGVETQYF
TRBV14,.,TRBJ2-1,TRBD1,TGTGCCAGCAGCCAGCCGGGACAGGGAAAGAATGAGCAGTTCTTC,CASSQPGQGKNEQFF
TRBV5-4,.,TRBJ2-5,TRBD1,TGTGCCAGCAGCTTGCCAGGGGGACAGGGTAGTTTGGAAGAGACCCAGTACTTC,CASSLPGGQGSLEETQYF
TRBV19,.,TRBJ2-3,TRBD2,TGTGCCAGTAGTATAGCGAGGGCGGGGGTTATGACAGATACGCAGTATTTT,CASSIARAGVMTDTQYF
TRBV6-1,.,TRBJ2-5,.,TGTGCCAGCAGTGATCAATGGGGGACAATTGGACTTAAGGAGACCCAGTACTTC,CASSDQWGTIGLKETQYF